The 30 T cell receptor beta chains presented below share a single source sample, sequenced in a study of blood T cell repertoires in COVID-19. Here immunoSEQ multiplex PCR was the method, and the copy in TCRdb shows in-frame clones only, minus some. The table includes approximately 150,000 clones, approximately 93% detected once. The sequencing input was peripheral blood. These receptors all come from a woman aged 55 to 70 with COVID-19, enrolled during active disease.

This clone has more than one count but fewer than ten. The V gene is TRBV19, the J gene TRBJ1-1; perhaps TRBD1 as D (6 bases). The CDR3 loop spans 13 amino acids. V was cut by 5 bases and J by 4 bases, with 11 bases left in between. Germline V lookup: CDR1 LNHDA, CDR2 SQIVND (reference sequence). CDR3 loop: CASSGTTLTEAFF. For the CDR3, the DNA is TGTGCCAGTAGTGGGACAACCCTCACTGAAGCTTTCTTT.

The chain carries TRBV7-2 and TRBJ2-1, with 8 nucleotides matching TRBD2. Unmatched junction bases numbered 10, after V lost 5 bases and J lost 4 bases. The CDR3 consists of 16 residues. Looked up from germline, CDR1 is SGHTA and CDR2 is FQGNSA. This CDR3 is CASSVPGRGGYNEQFF. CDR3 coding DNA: TGTGCCAGCAGCGTCCCCGGGAGGGGGGGATACAATGAGCAGTTCTTC.

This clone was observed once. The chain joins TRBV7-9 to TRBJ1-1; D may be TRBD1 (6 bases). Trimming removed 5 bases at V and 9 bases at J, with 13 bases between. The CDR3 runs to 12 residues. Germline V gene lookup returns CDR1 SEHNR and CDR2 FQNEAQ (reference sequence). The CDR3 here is CASSRYRAQAFF. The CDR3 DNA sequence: TGTGCCAGCAGCCGTTACAGGGCCCAAGCTTTCTTT.

CDR3 region: CASSPTGVASGYTF. The DNA for the CDR3 is TGTGCCAGCAGCCCGACAGGGGTGGCTTCAGGCTACACCTTC. The rearrangement links TRBV7-2 to TRBJ1-2; 8 positions agree with TRBD1. The trim removed 5 bases at V and 8 bases at J, leaving 10 bases unmatched. In germline, CDR1 is SGHTA, CDR2 FQGNSA. CDR3 length equals 14 residues.

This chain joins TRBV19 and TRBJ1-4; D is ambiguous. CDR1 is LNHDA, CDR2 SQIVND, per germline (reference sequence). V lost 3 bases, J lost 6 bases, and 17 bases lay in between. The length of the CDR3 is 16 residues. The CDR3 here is CASSITGGLGYEKLFF. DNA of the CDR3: TGTGCCAGTAGTATTACGGGTGGACTGGGGTATGAAAAACTGTTTTTT.

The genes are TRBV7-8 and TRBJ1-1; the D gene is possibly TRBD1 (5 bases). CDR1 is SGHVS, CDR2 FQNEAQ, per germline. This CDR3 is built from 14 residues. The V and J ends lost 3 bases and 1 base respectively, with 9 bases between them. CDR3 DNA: TGTGCCAGCAGCTTTTCGCAGGGGAACACTGAAGCTTTCTTT. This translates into CASSFSQGNTEAFF.

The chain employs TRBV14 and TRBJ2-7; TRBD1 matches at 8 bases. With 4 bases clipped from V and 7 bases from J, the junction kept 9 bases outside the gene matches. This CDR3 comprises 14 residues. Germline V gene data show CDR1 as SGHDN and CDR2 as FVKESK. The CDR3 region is CASSPLRTGNEQYF. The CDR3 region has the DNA TGTGCCAGCAGCCCCTTGCGGACAGGGAATGAGCAGTACTTC.

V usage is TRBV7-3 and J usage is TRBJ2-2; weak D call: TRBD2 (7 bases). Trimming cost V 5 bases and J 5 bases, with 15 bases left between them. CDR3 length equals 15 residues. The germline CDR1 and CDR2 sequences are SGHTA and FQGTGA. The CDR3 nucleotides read TGTGCCAGCAGCATCGGGGGGCCGTGGACCGGGGAGCTGTTTTTT. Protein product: CASSIGGPWTGELFF. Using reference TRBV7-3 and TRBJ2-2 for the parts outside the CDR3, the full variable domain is GAGVSQTPSNKVTEKGKYVELRCDPISGHTALYWYRQSLGQGPEFLIYFQGTGAADDSGLPNDRFFAVRPEGSVSTLKIQRTERGDSAVYLCASSIGGPWTGELFFGEGSRLTVL.

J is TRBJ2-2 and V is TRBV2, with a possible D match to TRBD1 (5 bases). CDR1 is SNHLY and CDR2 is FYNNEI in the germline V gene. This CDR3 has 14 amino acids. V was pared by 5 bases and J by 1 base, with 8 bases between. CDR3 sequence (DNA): TGTGCCAGCAGTATAGGACAGAACACCGGGGAGCTGTTTTTT. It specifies CASSIGQNTGELFF. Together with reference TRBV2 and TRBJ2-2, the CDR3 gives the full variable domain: EPEVTQTPSHQVTQMGQEVILRCVPISNHLYFYWYRQILGQKVEFLVSFYNNEISEKSEIFDDQFSVERPDGSNFTLKIRSTKLEDSAMYFCASSIGQNTGELFFGEGSRLTVL.

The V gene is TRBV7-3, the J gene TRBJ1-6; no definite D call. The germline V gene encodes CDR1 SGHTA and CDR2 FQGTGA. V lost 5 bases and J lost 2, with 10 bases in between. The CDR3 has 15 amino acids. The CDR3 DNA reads TGTGCCAGCAGCGTCTCCGGGACCTATAATTCACCCCTCCACTTT. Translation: CASSVSGTYNSPLHF.

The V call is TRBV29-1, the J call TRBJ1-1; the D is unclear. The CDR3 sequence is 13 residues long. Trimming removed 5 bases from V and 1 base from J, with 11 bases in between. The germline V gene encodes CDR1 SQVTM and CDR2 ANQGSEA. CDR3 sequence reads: CSVSTASNTEAFF. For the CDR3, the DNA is TGCAGCGTTAGTACAGCCTCGAACACTGAAGCTTTCTTT.

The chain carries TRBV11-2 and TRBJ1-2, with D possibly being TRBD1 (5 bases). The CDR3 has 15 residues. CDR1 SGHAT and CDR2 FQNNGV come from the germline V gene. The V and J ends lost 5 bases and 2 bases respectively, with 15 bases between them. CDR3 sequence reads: CASSPRGSFNYGYTF. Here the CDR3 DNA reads TGTGCCAGCAGCCCCCGGGGGAGTTTCAACTATGGCTACACCTTC.

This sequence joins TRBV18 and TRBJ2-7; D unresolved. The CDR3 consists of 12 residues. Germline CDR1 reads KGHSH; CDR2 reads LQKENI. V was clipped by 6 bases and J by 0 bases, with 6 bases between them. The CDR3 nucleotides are TGTGCCAGCTCCCATAGCTCCTACGAGCAGTACTTC. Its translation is CASSHSSYEQYF.

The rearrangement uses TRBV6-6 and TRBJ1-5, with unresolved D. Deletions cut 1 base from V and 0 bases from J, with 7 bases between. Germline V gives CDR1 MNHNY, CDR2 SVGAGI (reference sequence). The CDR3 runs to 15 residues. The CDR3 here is CASSYWQVSNQPQHF. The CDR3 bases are TGTGCCAGCAGTTACTGGCAGGTTAGCAATCAGCCCCAGCATTTT.

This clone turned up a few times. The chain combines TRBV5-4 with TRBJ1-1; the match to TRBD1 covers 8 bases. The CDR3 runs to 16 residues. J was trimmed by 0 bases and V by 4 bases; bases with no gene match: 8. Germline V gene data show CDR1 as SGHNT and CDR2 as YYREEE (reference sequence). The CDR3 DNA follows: TGTGCCAGCAGCCCTGGACAGGGCCTCTTGAACACTGAAGCTTTCTTT. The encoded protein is CASSPGQGLLNTEAFF.

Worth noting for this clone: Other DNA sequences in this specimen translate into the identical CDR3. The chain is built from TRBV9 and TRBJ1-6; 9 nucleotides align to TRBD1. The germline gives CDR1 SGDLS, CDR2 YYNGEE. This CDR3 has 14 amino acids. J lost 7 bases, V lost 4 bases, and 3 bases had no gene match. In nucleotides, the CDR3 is TGTGCCAGCAGCCCCGGACAGGGGAATTCACCCCTCCACTTT. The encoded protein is CASSPGQGNSPLHF.

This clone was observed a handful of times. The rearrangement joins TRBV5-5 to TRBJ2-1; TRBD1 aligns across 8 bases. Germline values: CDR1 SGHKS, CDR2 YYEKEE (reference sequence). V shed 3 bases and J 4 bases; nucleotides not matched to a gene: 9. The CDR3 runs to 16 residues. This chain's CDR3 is CASSSRTGNSYNEQFF. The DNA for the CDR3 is TGTGCCAGCAGCTCGAGGACAGGGAATTCTTACAATGAGCAGTTCTTC.

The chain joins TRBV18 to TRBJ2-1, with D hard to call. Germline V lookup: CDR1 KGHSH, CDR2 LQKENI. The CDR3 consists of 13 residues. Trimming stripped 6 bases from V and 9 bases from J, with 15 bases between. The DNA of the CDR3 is TGTGCCAGCTCTCAATCAGGCCCAGGTGAGCAGTTCTTC. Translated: CASSQSGPGEQFF.

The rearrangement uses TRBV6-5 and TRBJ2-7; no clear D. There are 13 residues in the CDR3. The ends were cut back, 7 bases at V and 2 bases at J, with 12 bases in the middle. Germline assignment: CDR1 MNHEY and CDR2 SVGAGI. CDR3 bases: TGTGCCAGCACCAGATCTCCTGCCTACGAGCAGTACTTC. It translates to CASTRSPAYEQYF.

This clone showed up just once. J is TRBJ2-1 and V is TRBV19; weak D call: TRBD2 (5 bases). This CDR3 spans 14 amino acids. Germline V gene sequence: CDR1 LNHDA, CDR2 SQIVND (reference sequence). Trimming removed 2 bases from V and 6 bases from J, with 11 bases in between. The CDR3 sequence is CASSIRDYPNEQFF. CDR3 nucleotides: TGTGCCAGTAGTATACGGGATTACCCCAATGAGCAGTTCTTC.

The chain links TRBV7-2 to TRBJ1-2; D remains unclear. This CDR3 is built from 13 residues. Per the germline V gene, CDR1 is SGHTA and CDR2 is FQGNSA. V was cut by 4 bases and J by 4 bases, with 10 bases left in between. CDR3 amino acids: CASSSRVGYGYTF. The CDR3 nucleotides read TGTGCCAGCAGCTCGAGGGTGGGCTATGGCTACACCTTC.

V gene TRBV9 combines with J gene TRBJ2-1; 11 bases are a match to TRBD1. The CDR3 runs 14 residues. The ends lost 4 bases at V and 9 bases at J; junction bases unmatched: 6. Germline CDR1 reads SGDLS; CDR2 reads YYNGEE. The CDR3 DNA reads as TGTGCCAGCAGCAAACCTGGACAGGGGGCTGAGCAGTTCTTC. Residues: CASSKPGQGAEQFF.

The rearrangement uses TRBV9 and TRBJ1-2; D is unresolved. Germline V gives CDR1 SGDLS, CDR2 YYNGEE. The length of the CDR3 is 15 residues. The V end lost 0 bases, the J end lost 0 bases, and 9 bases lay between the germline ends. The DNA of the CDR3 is TGTGCCAGCAGCGTAGGTGAGACACCTAACTATGGCTACACCTTC. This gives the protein CASSVGETPNYGYTF.

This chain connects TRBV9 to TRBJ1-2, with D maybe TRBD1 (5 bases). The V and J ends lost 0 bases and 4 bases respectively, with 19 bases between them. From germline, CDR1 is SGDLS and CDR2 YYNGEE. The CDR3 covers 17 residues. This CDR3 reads CASSVESGRGSSYGYTF. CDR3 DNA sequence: TGTGCCAGCAGCGTAGAATCAGGTCGGGGGTCCAGCTATGGCTACACCTTC. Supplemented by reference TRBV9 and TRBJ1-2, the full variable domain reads DSGVTQTPKHLITATGQRVTLRCSPRSGDLSVYWYQQSLDQGLQFLIQYYNGEERAKGNILERFSAQQFPDLHSELNLSSLELGDSALYFCASSVESGRGSSYGYTFGSGTRLTVV.

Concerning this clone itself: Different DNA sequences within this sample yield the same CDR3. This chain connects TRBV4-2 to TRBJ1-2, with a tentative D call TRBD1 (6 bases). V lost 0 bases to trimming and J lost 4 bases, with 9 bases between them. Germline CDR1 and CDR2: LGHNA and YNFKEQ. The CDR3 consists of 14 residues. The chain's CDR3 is CASSQERGGYGYTF. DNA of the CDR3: TGTGCCAGCAGCCAAGAGAGGGGGGGCTATGGCTACACCTTC.

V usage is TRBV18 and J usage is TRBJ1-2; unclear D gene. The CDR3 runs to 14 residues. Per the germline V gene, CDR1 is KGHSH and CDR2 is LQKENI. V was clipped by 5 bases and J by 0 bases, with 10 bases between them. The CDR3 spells CASSSGRANYGYTF. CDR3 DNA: TGTGCCAGCTCAAGCGGTCGAGCTAACTATGGCTACACCTTC. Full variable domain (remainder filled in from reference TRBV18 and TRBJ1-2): NAGVMQNPRHLVRRRGQEARLRCSPMKGHSHVYWYRQLPEEGLKFMVYLQKENIIDESGMPKERFSAEFPKEGPSILRIQQVVRGDSAAYFCASSSGRANYGYTFGSGTRLTVV.

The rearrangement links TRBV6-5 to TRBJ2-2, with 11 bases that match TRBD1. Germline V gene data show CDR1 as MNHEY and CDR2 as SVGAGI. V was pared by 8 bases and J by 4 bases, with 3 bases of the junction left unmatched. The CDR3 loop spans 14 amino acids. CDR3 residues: CASRDRGTTGELFF. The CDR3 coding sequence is TGTGCCAGCCGGGACAGGGGGACCACCGGGGAGCTGTTTTTT.

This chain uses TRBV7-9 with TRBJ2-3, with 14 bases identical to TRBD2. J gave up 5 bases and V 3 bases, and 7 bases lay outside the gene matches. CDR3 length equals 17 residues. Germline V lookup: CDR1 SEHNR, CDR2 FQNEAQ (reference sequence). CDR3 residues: CASSFQATSGGGDTQYF. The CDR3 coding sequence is TGTGCCAGCAGCTTCCAAGCGACTAGCGGGGGGGGAGATACGCAGTATTTT.

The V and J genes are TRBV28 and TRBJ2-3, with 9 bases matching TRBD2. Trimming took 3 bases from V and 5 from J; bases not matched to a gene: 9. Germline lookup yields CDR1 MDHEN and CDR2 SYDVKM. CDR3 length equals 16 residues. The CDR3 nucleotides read TGTGCCAGCAGTTTGGGTGGCGGGGGGGCCTTAGATACGCAGTATTTT. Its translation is CASSLGGGGALDTQYF. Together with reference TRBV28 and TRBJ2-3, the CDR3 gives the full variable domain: DVKVTQSSRYLVKRTGEKVFLECVQDMDHENMFWYRQDPGLGLRLIYFSYDVKMKEKGDIPEGYSVSREKKERFSLILESASTNQTSMYLCASSLGGGGALDTQYFGPGTRLTVL.

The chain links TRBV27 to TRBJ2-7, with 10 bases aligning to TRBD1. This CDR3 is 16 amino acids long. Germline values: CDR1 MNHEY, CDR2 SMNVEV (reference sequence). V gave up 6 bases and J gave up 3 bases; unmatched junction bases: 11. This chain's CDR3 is CASSPHRGQGFYEQYF. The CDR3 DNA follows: TGTGCCAGCAGCCCCCACCGGGGACAGGGGTTCTACGAGCAGTACTTC.